Shown below are 7 T cell receptor beta chains from a single sample sequenced in a study of T cell responses to AZD1222 COVID-19 vaccine (TCRdb year 2021). Sample time point, as interpreted from the label and publication: baseline before first vaccination. The treatment or condition label on this specimen signifies: meningococcal conjugate vaccine given as trial control. The method was the immunoSEQ multiplex PCR assay. The immuneACCESS repertoire file appears here via TCRdb, limited to in-frame rearrangements. These files lack a portion of the clones; in checked studies, under half of the deficit traces to unresolved V genes, and the cause of the others is not known. Here the sample has around 88,000 clones; roughly nine tenths occur a single time. Roughly 2.8% of the sample comes from the top ten. Sequencing used peripheral blood, obtained on day 0 of MenACWY control vaccination. Receptors originate from an adult in good health.

The V call is TRBV6-5, the J call TRBJ2-2, with TRBD1 matching 10 bases. The CDR3 length is 15 residues. CDR1 MNHEY and CDR2 SVGAGI come from the germline V gene. V dropped 5 bases and J dropped 7; count of bases not matched to a gene: 7. The CDR3 DNA reads TGTGCCAGCAGTCCGGGACAGGGGAGGAACGGGGAGCTGTTTTTT. Its protein product is CASSPGQGRNGELFF.

The V and J genes are TRBV4-2 and TRBJ2-7; D assignment may be TRBD1 or TRBD2 (5 bases each). Trimming shortened V by 0 bases and J by 12 bases, and 12 bases separated the two germline ends. The CDR3 loop spans 12 amino acids. Germline-derived CDR1 and CDR2 are LGHNA and YNFKEQ. CDR3 residues: CASSQEGRVLYF. CDR3 DNA sequence: TGTGCCAGCAGCCAAGAGGGGCGGGTACTGTACTTC.

This clone has a single count. The chain links TRBV5-4 to TRBJ2-5, with 13 nucleotides matching TRBD2. CDR1 and CDR2 (germline): SGHNT, YYREEE (reference sequence). The length of the CDR3 is 17 residues. The V and J ends lost 1 base and 5 bases, in that order; junction bases with no gene match: 8. The CDR3 DNA is TGTGCCAGCAGCTTGAAGCGACTAGCGGGGGGCATGGAGACCCAGTACTTC. Encoded protein: CASSLKRLAGGMETQYF. Full variable domain (rest looked up from reference TRBV5-4 and TRBJ2-5): ETGVTQSPTHLIKTRGQQVTLRCSSQSGHNTVSWYQQALGQGPQFIFQYYREEENGRGNFPPRFSGLQFPNYSSELNVNALELDDSALYLCASSLKRLAGGMETQYFGPGTRLLVL.

The chain recombines TRBV5-6 with TRBJ2-7; perhaps TRBD1 as D (6 bases). Germline-derived CDR1 and CDR2 are SGHDT and YYEEEE. The CDR3 runs to 15 residues. Trimming shortened V by 2 bases and J by 2 bases, and 14 bases separated the two germline ends. The CDR3 DNA sequence: TGTGCCAGCAGCTTTACAGGGTACTCTGCCTACGAGCAGTACTTC. It translates to CASSFTGYSAYEQYF.

The chain links TRBV3-1 (or the pseudogene TRBV3-2) to TRBJ2-7; the D call may be TRBD1 or TRBD2 (5 bases each). This CDR3 has 14 amino acids. Germline V CDR1 and CDR2: LGHDT, YNNKEL (reference sequence). Trimming pared 2 bases from V and 3 bases from J, leaving 11 bases between. The CDR3 here is CASSQHGALYEQYF. The CDR3 DNA reads TGTGCCAGCAGCCAACACGGGGCGCTCTACGAGCAGTACTTC.

This clone showed up just once. The V call is TRBV9, the J call TRBJ2-1; 7 bases match TRBD1. Germline CDR1 SGDLS, CDR2 YYNGEE. With 3 bases clipped from V and 3 bases from J, the junction kept 6 bases outside the gene matches. This CDR3 contains 15 residues. The CDR3 here is CASSASGTDYNEQFF. As DNA, the CDR3 is TGTGCCAGCAGCGCCTCCGGGACAGACTACAATGAGCAGTTCTTC.

The J gene is TRBJ1-1, the V gene TRBV4-3; 7 positions match TRBD1. This CDR3 is built from 13 residues. The V and J ends lost 3 bases and 11 bases, in that order; junction bases with no gene match: 9. The germline gives CDR1 LGHNA, CDR2 YSLEER. CDR3 bases: TGCGCCAGCAGCCATCCAGACAGGGCAAACGCTTTCTTT. Translated: CASSHPDRANAFF.